The clone carrying this TCR beta chain occurred a few times. Antigen specificity is unknown. This entry is derived from a study of cytomegalovirus exposure and HLA in healthy donors. CDR1 is GTSNPN, CDR2 SVGIG, per germline (reference sequence). The CDR3 length is 14 residues. The germline V and J ends were trimmed by 2 bases and 6 bases, with 16 bases remaining between them. Primers for the PCR totalled 60 Vbeta and 13 Jbeta. The data were produced by immunoSEQ multiplex PCR, yet TCRdb's version contains in-frame clones alone and is incomplete. The table lists more than 100,000 clones, 66% of them singletons, with approximately 1.4% in the top ten. Broader study findings: Versus the roughly 700-donor mean, an Asian-associated ancestry cluster reportedly showed fewer N-insertions in a later analysis. Most observed TCR sequences were rare, whereas some public TCRs were detected in many donors.

The genes are TRBV30 and TRBJ1-2, with D unresolved. The TCR sequence derives from a man in his late teens or twenties in good health and CMV-seronegative. Input material: PBMCs. CDR3 nucleotide sequence: TGTGCCTGGAGTCGCTCGGAGTCCGTTCATGGCTACACCTTC. Protein: CAWSRSESVHGYTF.